The rows below give T cell receptor beta chains drawn from one sample of a study of shared clonotypes between healthy human individuals. Assay used: immunoSEQ multiplex PCR; TCRdb lists only in-frame clones, some missing. The table shows hundreds of thousands of clones, with 72% occurring only once. The sample consisted of memory CD4+ T cells sorted from blood. These receptor sequences come from a woman in her 30s in good health. CDR3s include the opening cysteine and the closing phenylalanine or tryptophan. Each record gives: J gene, CDR3 length, V gene, CDR3 protein.

TRBJ2-7 | 13 | TRBV7-2 | CASSGRGTYEQYF
TRBJ1-1 | 14 | TRBV19 | CASKKGQVYTEAFF
TRBJ2-7 | 14 | TRBV7-2 | CASSAGQGQYEQYF
TRBJ2-5 | 16 | TRBV7-2 | CASSLTPDRGRETQYF
TRBJ1-1 | 14 | TRBV6-5 | CASSEQWGLREAFF
TRBJ1-2 | 13 | TRBV30 | CAFNRGLLDGYTF
TRBJ1-1 | 15 | TRBV21-1 | CASSKAEAADTEAFF
TRBJ2-1 | 14 | TRBV11-2 | CASSSRTSGGEQFF
- | 12 | TRBV29-1 | CSVLDRRYEQYF
TRBJ2-1 | 15 | TRBV7-2 | CASSPESGRGNEQFF
TRBJ1-5 | 14 | TRBV18 | CASSRYEKGQPQHF
TRBJ2-7 | 13 | TRBV5-1 | CASSLFDGNEQYF
TRBJ1-3 | 14 | TRBV6-6 | CASREGYSGNTIYF
TRBJ2-2 | 15 | TRBV7-3 | CASALAGEVTGELFF
TRBJ2-5 | 14 | TRBV5-1 | CASSPRTGQETQYF
TRBJ2-2 | 15 | TRBV18 | CASSPRQANTGELFF
TRBJ2-1 | 13 | TRBV7-6 | CASSQRMRNEQFF
TRBJ1-5 | 16 | TRBV7-9 | CASSSQGGGSNQPQHF
TRBJ2-2 | 14 | TRBV28 | CASRGQVATGELFF
TRBJ1-1 | 15 | TRBV18 | CASSPSSGGLAEAFF
TRBJ2-7 | 14 | TRBV6-1 | CASSVTGWSYEQYF
TRBJ2-2 | 15 | TRBV5-4 | CASSWGRWNTGELFF
TRBJ2-1 | 14 | TRBV7-2 | CASSLDSSYNEQFF
TRBJ1-1 | 12 | TRBV7-2 | CASSLVDREAFF
TRBJ2-3 | 14 | TRBV5-1 | CASSLVQRGSTQYF
TRBJ2-4 | 14 | TRBV6-1 | CASTPWGAKNIQYF
TRBJ2-7 | 11 | TRBV30 | CAWRLGHEQYF
TRBJ1-4 | 15 | TRBV18 | CASSRQQGQNEKLFF
TRBJ2-5 | 14 | TRBV11-3 | CASSSSSSAETQYF
TRBJ2-7 | 13 | TRBV11-2 | CASSLAASVEQYF
TRBJ1-5 | 16 | TRBV10-3 | CAISEGTGQRNQPQHF
TRBJ2-3 | 14 | TRBV19 | CASSKRQGTDTQYF
TRBJ2-1 | 14 | TRBV11-1 | CASSLRETVNEQFF
TRBJ2-1 | 17 | TRBV5-1 | CASSLRSGEPSYNEQFF
TRBJ1-5 | 13 | TRBV6-1 | CASSESAIQPQHF
TRBJ2-6 | 18 | TRBV4-1 | CASSQGLAGGAGANVLTF
TRBJ2-7 | 16 | TRBV5-4 | CASSRGPSGRSYEQYF
TRBJ2-1 | 19 | TRBV27 | CASSSTAGSGRFSYNEQFF
TRBJ2-1 | 13 | TRBV19 | CASSIPGANEQFF
TRBJ2-1 | 15 | TRBV5-1 | CASSLEVGSYNEQFF
TRBJ1-2 | 12 | TRBV18 | CASSGEDYGYTF
TRBJ2-4 | 16 | TRBV4-2 | CASSHATGTSGNIQYF
TRBJ2-5 | 13 | TRBV27 | CASSFGAKETQYF
TRBJ2-5 | 16 | TRBV2 | CASRRTGSAFQEAQYF
TRBJ2-6 | 15 | TRBV18 | CASSSLQSGANVLTF